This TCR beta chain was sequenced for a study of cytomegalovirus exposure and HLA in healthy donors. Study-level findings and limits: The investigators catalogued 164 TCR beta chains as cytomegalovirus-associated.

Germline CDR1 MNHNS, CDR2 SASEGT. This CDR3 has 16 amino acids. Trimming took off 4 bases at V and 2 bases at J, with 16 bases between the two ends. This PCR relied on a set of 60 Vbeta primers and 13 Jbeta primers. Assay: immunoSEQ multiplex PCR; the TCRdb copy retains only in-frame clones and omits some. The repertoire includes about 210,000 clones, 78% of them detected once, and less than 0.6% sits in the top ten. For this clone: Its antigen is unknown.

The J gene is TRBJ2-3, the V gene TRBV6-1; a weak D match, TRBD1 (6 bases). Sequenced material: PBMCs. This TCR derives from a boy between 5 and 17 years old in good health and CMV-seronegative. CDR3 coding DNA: TGTGCCAGCAGTGGGGACAAAAGGCCCCTCACAGATACGCAGTATTTT. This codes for CASSGDKRPLTDTQYF.